This T cell receptor (beta chain) was captured by sequencing in a study of cytomegalovirus exposure and HLA in healthy donors. Study summary: A prior analysis found 90 million to 120 million unique TCR beta sequences from 150 million to 200 million T cells.

Primers for the PCR totalled 60 Vbeta and 13 Jbeta. Profiling relied on immunoSEQ multiplex PCR, and the TCRdb table lists in-frame clones only, not all of them. The repertoire holds about 110,000 clones, around 83% seen once, with just under 3% in the top ten. Study outcomes and limitations: In an earlier analysis, in under 700 donors, most V segments appeared productive either ~87% or ~30% of the time. A later analysis showed HLA-associated TCR beta chains outstripping equally common others in clonal expansion. A missense variant in DCLRE1C was later tied to TCR beta V- and J-gene trimming.

To note about this clone: No antigen is known for it.

The sample was PBMCs. The TCR sequence derives from a woman aged 55 to 70 in good health and CMV-seropositive.

The CDR3 DNA reads TGTGCCAGCTCACCCGGACAGGATCGGGAGCAGTTCTTC. Translating gives CASSPGQDREQFF. The rearrangement joins TRBV18 to TRBJ2-1; TRBD1 aligns across 7 bases. From germline, CDR1 is KGHSH and CDR2 LQKENI. This CDR3 comprises 13 residues. Unmatched junction bases numbered 6, after V lost 3 bases and J lost 10 bases.